This T cell receptor beta chain is from a study of Graves' ophthalmopathy and Graves' hyperthyroidism. RNA transcripts were the template, and TCR beta CDR3 regions were amplified from them. HTBI primers were employed in first-round RT-PCR, then a second-round multiplex PCR followed. TCRdb re-called the multiplex PCR reads through MiXCR, storing one row per CDR3 protein. The sample contains hundreds of thousands of distinct CDR3 sequences, just over 15% of which appear only once. CDR1 SGHTA and CDR2 FQGNSA come from the germline V gene. V lost 5 bases and J lost 4; bases outside the gene matches: 6. This CDR3 is 14 amino acids long. In this sample, this clonotype turned up many times.

Sequenced sample: peripheral blood. The clonotype comes from a young woman with stable Graves' hyperthyroidism. The chain joins TRBV7-2 to TRBJ2-5; 8 nucleotides match TRBD1. The CDR3 sequence: CASSMDRAIETQYF. The CDR3 bases are TGTGCCAGCAGCATGGACAGGGCCATAGAGACCCAGTACTTC.